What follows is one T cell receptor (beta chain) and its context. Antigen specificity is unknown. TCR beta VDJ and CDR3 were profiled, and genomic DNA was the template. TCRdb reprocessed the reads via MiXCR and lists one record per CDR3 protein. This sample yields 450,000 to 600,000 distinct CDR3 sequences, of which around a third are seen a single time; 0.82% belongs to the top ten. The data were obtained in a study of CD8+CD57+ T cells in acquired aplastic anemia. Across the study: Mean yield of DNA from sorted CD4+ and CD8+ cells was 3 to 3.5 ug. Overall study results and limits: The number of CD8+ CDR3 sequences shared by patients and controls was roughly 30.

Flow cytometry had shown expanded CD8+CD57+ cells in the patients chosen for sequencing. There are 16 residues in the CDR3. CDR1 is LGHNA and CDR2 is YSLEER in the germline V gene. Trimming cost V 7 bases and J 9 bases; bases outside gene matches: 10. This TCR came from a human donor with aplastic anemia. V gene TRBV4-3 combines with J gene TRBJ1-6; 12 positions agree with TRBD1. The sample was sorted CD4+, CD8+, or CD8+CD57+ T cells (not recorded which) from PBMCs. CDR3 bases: TGCGCCAGCACTCTCACCGGGGGACAGGGGGCTTCACCCCTCCACTTT. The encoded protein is CASTLTGGQGASPLHF.